The 31 T cell receptor beta chains given below trace back to one sample, sequenced in a study of graft-versus-host responses after intestinal transplantation. Clones were read by immunoSEQ multiplex PCR, and TCRdb kept only the in-frame ones, dropping some. The sample carries tens of thousands of clones, roughly nine tenths recorded once. Their specific antigens are unknown. Source: unstimulated CD4+ T cells sorted from spleen or lymph node cells, taken before transplant. Receptors were obtained from a human donor who was the organ donor for an intestinal transplant.

The chain combines TRBV15 with TRBJ2-2; D might be TRBD2 (5 bases). The V gene's germline CDR1 is LNHNV and CDR2 YYDKDF (reference sequence). The V and J ends lost 3 bases and 2 bases respectively, with 19 bases between them. This CDR3 spans 18 amino acids. The CDR3 here is CATSSLFVEGGNTGELFF. CDR3 sequence (DNA): TGTGCCACCAGCAGCCTTTTCGTTGAGGGCGGTAACACCGGGGAGCTGTTTTTT.

The V call is TRBV2, the J call TRBJ1-1; no definite D call. Germline assignment: CDR1 SNHLY and CDR2 FYNNEI. V lost 8 bases to trimming and J lost 1 base, with 11 bases between them. This CDR3 comprises 13 residues. This CDR3 is CASVQTANTEAFF. The CDR3 DNA is TGTGCCAGCGTCCAAACAGCGAACACTGAAGCTTTCTTT.

The gene calls are TRBV7-2 and TRBJ2-5; D ambiguous. Trimming stripped 0 bases from V and 1 base from J, with 9 bases between. Germline V lookup: CDR1 SGHTA, CDR2 FQGNSA. This CDR3 is built from 15 residues. The CDR3 here is CASSLASVPQETQYF. CDR3 bases: TGTGCCAGCAGCTTAGCCAGCGTCCCCCAAGAGACCCAGTACTTC.

This chain connects TRBV29-1 to TRBJ2-7; tentatively, D is TRBD2 (6 bases). From germline, CDR1 is SQVTM and CDR2 ANQGSEA. The V end was cut by 3 bases, the J end by 4 bases, with 13 bases between. The CDR3 has 13 residues. The DNA for the CDR3 is TGCAGCGTTGACTCGGGGGATGGATACGAGCAGTACTTC. Its protein product is CSVDSGDGYEQYF.

The V gene is TRBV10-1, the J gene TRBJ2-2, with 7 nucleotides matching TRBD2. The V gene end was trimmed by 2 bases and the J gene end by 4 bases; junction bases not matched to a gene: 4. This CDR3 is 15 amino acids long. In germline, CDR1 is WNHNN, CDR2 SYGVQD (reference sequence). CDR3 nucleotides: TGCGCCAGCAGTGAGGGCGGGAGAGGCACCGGGGAGCTGTTTTTT. It encodes CASSEGGRGTGELFF.

The rearrangement joins TRBV5-1 to TRBJ2-1, with 7 bases fitting TRBD2. Germline V gives CDR1 SGHRS, CDR2 YFSETQ. V was pared by 5 bases and J by 0 bases, with 5 bases of the junction left unmatched. The CDR3 has 15 residues. The CDR3 DNA sequence: TGCGCCAGCAGACCCGGGACTAACTCCTACAATGAGCAGTTCTTC. Protein: CASRPGTNSYNEQFF.

The J gene is TRBJ2-3, the V gene TRBV28; D remains ambiguous. This CDR3 has 16 residues. Between the trimmed V and J ends, which lost 6 bases and 2 bases, there was a span of 18 bases. Looked up from germline, CDR1 is MDHEN and CDR2 is SYDVKM. This CDR3 is CASSLTSSPLTDTQYF. For the CDR3, the DNA is TGTGCCAGCAGCCTCACGTCAAGCCCTCTCACAGATACGCAGTATTTT.

The chain couples TRBV14 to TRBJ1-5; 9 bases align to TRBD1. Unmatched junction bases numbered 5, after V lost 4 bases and J lost 7 bases. The germline CDR1 and CDR2 sequences are SGHDN and FVKESK. There are 14 residues in the CDR3. The DNA of the CDR3 is TGTGCCAGCAGCCGACAGGGGGAGAGCCAGCCCCAGCATTTT. Protein product: CASSRQGESQPQHF.

The V and J genes are TRBV10-2 and TRBJ1-1, with D perhaps matching TRBD1 (6 bases). Germline-derived CDR1 and CDR2 are WSHSY and SAAADI. Deletions cut 5 bases from V and 1 base from J, with 11 bases between. This CDR3 is built from 14 residues. CDR3 nucleotide sequence: TGCGCCAGCAGTAGACAGGCATCGAACACTGAAGCTTTCTTT. It is translated as CASSRQASNTEAFF.

The chain recombines TRBV5-8 with TRBJ1-2; 7 bases match TRBD1. V dropped 4 bases and J dropped 2; count of bases not matched to a gene: 8. The CDR3 is 15 residues long. CDR1 and CDR2 (germline): SGHTS, YDEGEE. CDR3 nucleotide sequence: TGTGCCAGCAGCCCTGGAGACAGGGAGAACTATGGCTACACCTTC. Its translation is CASSPGDRENYGYTF.

This rearrangement joins TRBV28 to TRBJ1-1; D may be TRBD1 (6 bases). The germline CDR1 and CDR2 sequences are MDHEN and SYDVKM. CDR3 length: 12 residues. Trimming shortened V by 4 bases and J by 7 bases, and 10 bases separated the two germline ends. The CDR3: CASSYGTSEAFF. In DNA form, the CDR3 reads TGTGCCAGCAGTTACGGGACAAGTGAAGCTTTCTTT.

The chain is built from TRBV6-1 and TRBJ2-2, with D maybe TRBD1 (5 bases). The V and J ends lost 2 bases and 6 bases respectively, with 10 bases between them. This CDR3 has 14 amino acids. Germline CDR1 MNHNS, CDR2 SASEGT. Here the CDR3 reads CASSELGPPGELFF. The DNA of the CDR3 is TGTGCCAGCAGTGAATTGGGGCCCCCCGGGGAGCTGTTTTTT.

The rearrangement links TRBV11-2 to TRBJ2-2; 11 bases are shared with TRBD1. CDR3 length: 14 amino acids. V shed 5 bases, J shed 6 bases, and the junction held 2 bases outside the gene matches. CDR1 and CDR2 from the germline V gene are SGHAT and FQNNGV. The CDR3 here is CASSRGQGAGELFF. CDR3 DNA sequence: TGTGCCAGCAGCCGGGGACAGGGGGCCGGGGAGCTGTTTTTT.

CDR3 nucleotide sequence: TGCGCCAGCAGCTTGGGACAGGGAATCTACACCTTC. This gives the protein CASSLGQGIYTF. The rearrangement joins TRBV5-1 to TRBJ1-2, with 7 bases lining up with TRBD1. CDR3 length: 12 residues. Trimming took 0 bases from V and 10 from J; bases not matched to a gene: 3. CDR1 is SGHRS, CDR2 YFSETQ, per germline.

A word on this clone: At one end, the junction sequence differs from germline, possibly due to a read error. This sequence joins TRBV7-7 and TRBJ2-7; 11 bases line up with TRBD1. CDR1 and CDR2 from the germline V gene are SSHAT and FNYEAQ (reference sequence). This CDR3 spans 14 amino acids. The CDR3 reads CASSLADRGREQYF. The DNA of the CDR3 is TGTGCTAGCAGCTTAGCGGACAGGGGGCGCGAGCAGTACTTC.

This clone has a handful of counts. The J gene is TRBJ1-4, the V gene TRBV4-2; the match to TRBD1 covers 10 bases. J was trimmed by 8 bases and V by 1 base; bases with no gene match: 1. Germline V gene sequence: CDR1 LGHNA, CDR2 YNFKEQ. The CDR3 is 14 residues long. The DNA of the CDR3 is TGTGCCAGCAGCCAAGGGGGACAGGGGGAAAAACTGTTTTTT. Residues: CASSQGGQGEKLFF.

This sequence joins TRBV4-1 and TRBJ2-2, with TRBD2 identical over 13 bases. With 0 bases clipped from V and 7 bases from J, the junction kept 8 bases outside the gene matches. In germline, CDR1 is MGHRA, CDR2 YSYEKL. CDR3 length equals 18 residues. CDR3 coding DNA: TGCGCCAGCAGCCAAGATCGAGGGACTAGCGGGAACCTCGGGGAGCTGTTTTTT. It translates to CASSQDRGTSGNLGELFF.

J is TRBJ2-1 and V is TRBV27; D gene uncertain. From germline, CDR1 is MNHEY and CDR2 SMNVEV (reference sequence). V lost 5 bases to trimming and J lost 9 bases, with 14 bases between them. The CDR3 runs to 13 residues. The CDR3 loop reads CASSPIAGFEQFF. The DNA for the CDR3 is TGTGCCAGCAGTCCTATCGCAGGCTTTGAGCAGTTCTTC.

V and J are TRBV6-5 and TRBJ1-1, with no clear D. V dropped 2 bases and J dropped 6 bases, with 13 bases sitting between them. CDR3 length: 14 amino acids. The germline gives CDR1 MNHEY, CDR2 SVGAGI. The CDR3 here is CASSYGGGSAEAFF. The CDR3 nucleotides are TGTGCCAGCAGTTACGGCGGTGGGTCGGCTGAAGCTTTCTTT.

This clone was detected once. The CDR3 is CASSLRTTSPVYQYGYTF. As DNA, the CDR3 is TGTGCCAGCAGCTTGCGGACTACCTCACCCGTGTATCAGTATGGCTACACCTTC. The chain carries TRBV5-6 and TRBJ1-2, with no clear D. V dropped 1 base and J dropped 5 bases, with 24 bases sitting between them. Germline assignment: CDR1 SGHDT and CDR2 YYEEEE. The CDR3 sequence is 18 residues long.

V is TRBV9 and J is TRBJ2-1; the match to TRBD2 covers 14 bases. The CDR3 is 17 residues long. V dropped 2 bases and J dropped 3; count of bases not matched to a gene: 4. Germline V gene data show CDR1 as SGDLS and CDR2 as YYNGEE. CDR3: CASSVRLAGGVYNEQFF. The CDR3, as DNA: TGTGCCAGCAGCGTGCGACTAGCGGGGGGGGTCTACAATGAGCAGTTCTTC.

V and J are TRBV5-6 and TRBJ2-7; TRBD1 matches 8 bases. The CDR3 sequence is 13 residues long. V lost 4 bases, J lost 5 bases, and 5 bases stayed unmatched. Germline lookup yields CDR1 SGHDT and CDR2 YYEEEE. The CDR3 protein is CASSHDRGDEQYF. The CDR3 bases are TGTGCCAGCAGCCACGACAGGGGCGACGAGCAGTACTTC.

V and J are TRBV6-5 and TRBJ2-2; D unresolved. The V end was cut by 0 bases, the J end by 6 bases, with 2 bases between. The CDR3 has 12 amino acids. Germline V gene lookup returns CDR1 MNHEY and CDR2 SVGAGI. In DNA, the CDR3 is TGTGCCAGCAGTTACTCCGCCGGGGAGCTGTTTTTT. Residues: CASSYSAGELFF.

This chain connects TRBV27 to TRBJ1-2; a possible D gene is TRBD1 (6 bases). The V and J ends lost 6 bases and 6 bases respectively, with 20 bases between them. Germline CDR1 is MNHEY and CDR2 is SMNVEV (reference sequence). The length of the CDR3 is 15 residues. The CDR3 protein is CASRSYRVVSNGYTF. DNA for the CDR3: TGTGCCAGCAGATCCTACAGGGTAGTCTCCAATGGCTACACCTTC.

V usage is TRBV11-2 and J usage is TRBJ1-1; no clear D gene. Germline loops: CDR1 SGHAT, CDR2 FQNNGV. The CDR3 contains 13 residues. Trimming removed 4 bases from V and 0 bases from J, with 6 bases in between. CDR3 region: CASSSQLNTEAFF. The CDR3 DNA sequence: TGTGCCAGCAGCTCACAGTTGAACACTGAAGCTTTCTTT.

This chain joins TRBV30 and TRBJ1-2; 10 nucleotides agree with TRBD1. The V and J ends lost 8 bases and 6 bases, in that order; junction bases with no gene match: 3. Germline V gene data show CDR1 as GTSNPN and CDR2 as SVGIG (reference sequence). The CDR3 spans 11 residues. The CDR3 region has the DNA TGTGCCGGGACAGGGGAGAATGGCTACACCTTC. It yields the protein CAGTGENGYTF.

This CDR3 is CASSFEKGAPGLVTQYF. The CDR3 DNA reads as TGTGCCAGCAGCTTTGAAAAGGGGGCTCCGGGATTAGTGACCCAGTACTTC. The rearrangement uses TRBV11-1 and TRBJ2-5, with TRBD1 matching over 7 bases. The CDR3 has 17 residues. The germline CDR1 and CDR2 sequences are SGHAT and FQDESV (reference sequence). With 3 bases clipped from V and 7 bases from J, the junction kept 17 bases outside the gene matches.

The chain is built from TRBV18 and TRBJ2-3, with a tentative D call TRBD1 (6 bases). This CDR3 spans 15 amino acids. V lost 3 bases and J lost 2, with 12 bases in between. The germline gives CDR1 KGHSH, CDR2 LQKENI. The CDR3 sequence is CASSPRPGVTDTQYF. CDR3 coding DNA: TGTGCCAGCTCACCCCGGCCAGGGGTCACAGATACGCAGTATTTT.

The genes are TRBV28 and TRBJ2-7, with D hard to call. CDR1 is MDHEN and CDR2 is SYDVKM in the germline V gene. The CDR3 contains 11 residues. The ends were cut back, 3 bases at V and 3 bases at J, with 3 bases in the middle. Here the CDR3 DNA reads TGTGCCAGCAGTTTCTACTACGAGCAGTACTTC. Its protein product is CASSFYYEQYF.

The chain uses TRBV25-1 and TRBJ2-5; 14 positions agree with TRBD2. The CDR3 covers 17 residues. Germline V gene data show CDR1 as MGHDK and CDR2 as SYGVNS. V was clipped by 2 bases and J by 2 bases; unmatched bases: 4. CDR3 sequence reads: CASSEGTSGSGQETQYF. CDR3 DNA: TGTGCCAGCAGTGAAGGGACTAGCGGGAGCGGGCAAGAGACCCAGTACTTC.

The chain uses TRBV28 and TRBJ1-2; TRBD1 is a possible D gene (5 bases). The CDR3 runs to 15 residues. The V gene's germline CDR1 is MDHEN and CDR2 SYDVKM. Trimming left V 4 bases short and J 0 bases short, with 12 bases between. The CDR3 is CASSSPAGSNYGYTF. CDR3 coding DNA: TGTGCCAGCAGTTCCCCGGCAGGGTCTAACTATGGCTACACCTTC.